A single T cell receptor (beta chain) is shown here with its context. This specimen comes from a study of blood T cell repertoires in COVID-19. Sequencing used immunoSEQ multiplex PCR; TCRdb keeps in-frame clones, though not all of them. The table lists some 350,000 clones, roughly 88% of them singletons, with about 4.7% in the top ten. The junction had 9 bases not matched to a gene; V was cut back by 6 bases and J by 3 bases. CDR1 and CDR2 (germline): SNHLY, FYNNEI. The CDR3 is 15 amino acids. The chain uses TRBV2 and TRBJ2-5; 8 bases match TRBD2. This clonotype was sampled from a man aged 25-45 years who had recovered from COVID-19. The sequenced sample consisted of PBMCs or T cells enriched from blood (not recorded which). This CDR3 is CASRETSAAKETQYF. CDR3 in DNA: TGTGCCAGCAGGGAGACTAGCGCGGCTAAAGAGACCCAGTACTTC.